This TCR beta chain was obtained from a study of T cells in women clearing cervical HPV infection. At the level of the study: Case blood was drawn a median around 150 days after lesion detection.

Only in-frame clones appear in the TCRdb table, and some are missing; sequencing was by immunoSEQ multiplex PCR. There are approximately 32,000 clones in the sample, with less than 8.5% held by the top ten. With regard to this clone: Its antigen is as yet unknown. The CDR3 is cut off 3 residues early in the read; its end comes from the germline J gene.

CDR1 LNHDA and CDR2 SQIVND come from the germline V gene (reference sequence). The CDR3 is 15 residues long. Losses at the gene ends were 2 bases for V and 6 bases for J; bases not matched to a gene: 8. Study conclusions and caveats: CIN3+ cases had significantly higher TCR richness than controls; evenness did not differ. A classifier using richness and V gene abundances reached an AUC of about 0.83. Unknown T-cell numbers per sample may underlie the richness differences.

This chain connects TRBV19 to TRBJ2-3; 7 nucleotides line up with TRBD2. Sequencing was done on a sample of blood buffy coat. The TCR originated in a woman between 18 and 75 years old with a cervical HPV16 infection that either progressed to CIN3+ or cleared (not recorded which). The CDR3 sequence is CASSIRTSARDTQYF. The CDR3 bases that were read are TGTGCCAGTAGTATAAGAACTAGCGCTCGCGATACG.